This TCR beta chain appears in the sequencing data of a study of blood T cell repertoires in COVID-19. Across the study: The study drew acute and convalescent COVID-19 samples from the United States, Italy and Spain. Sample material is recorded as cDNA or gDNA derived from T cells, B-cell-depleted T cells, or PBMCs.

Trimming removed 0 bases at V and 7 bases at J, with 14 bases between. CDR3 length equals 15 residues. In germline, CDR1 is SGDLS, CDR2 YYNGEE. The authors' processing: By means of reference gene primer amplification, nucleated cell counts were estimated. Only in-frame clones appear in the TCRdb table, and some are missing; sequencing was by immunoSEQ multiplex PCR. V and J calls and clone size follow that table, whereas D and trimming were derived from the DNA. The data hold about 35,000 clones, with around 87% observed a single time. The receptor was derived from a human donor in a cohort sampled during active COVID-19. This chain uses TRBV9 with TRBJ1-5; possibly TRBD1 for D (6 bases). The sequencing sample was made of peripheral blood. In DNA, the CDR3 is TGTGCCAGCAGCGTAGACGGGGGGCAGGACCAGCCCCAGCATTTT. Translated: CASSVDGGQDQPQHF.